Described below is a single TCR beta chain sequence and its context. Germline assignment: CDR1 SGHTA and CDR2 FQGNSA. Trimming pared 0 bases from V and 3 bases from J, leaving 6 bases between. This CDR3 is 14 amino acids long. Clones were read by immunoSEQ multiplex PCR, and TCRdb kept only the in-frame ones, dropping some. The sample contains about 120,000 clones, over 60% of which appear only once. All patients were mismatch repair deficient, assessed by either PCR or immunohistochemistry. This entry comes from a study of PD-1 blockade in mismatch repair-deficient tumors. This chain connects TRBV7-2 to TRBJ1-3; TRBD1 might be the D (5 bases). The clonotype originates from an adult with mismatch repair-deficient cancer. The source was peripheral blood, collected 60 to 65 weeks after starting pembrolizumab. CDR3 in amino acids: CASSLAQGGNTIYF. In DNA, the CDR3 is TGTGCCAGCAGCTTAGCGCAGGGTGGAAACACCATATATTTT.